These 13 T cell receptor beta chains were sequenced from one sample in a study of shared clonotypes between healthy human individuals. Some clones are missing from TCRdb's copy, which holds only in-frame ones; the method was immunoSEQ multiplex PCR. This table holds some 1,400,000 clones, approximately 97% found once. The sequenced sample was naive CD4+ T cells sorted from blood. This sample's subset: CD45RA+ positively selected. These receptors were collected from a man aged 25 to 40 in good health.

The CDR3 loop reads CASSPRFPRAPSGANVLTF. In DNA, the CDR3 is TGCGCCAGCAGCCCCCGTTTCCCTAGGGCCCCCTCTGGGGCCAACGTCCTGACTTTC. The rearrangement uses TRBV5-1 and TRBJ2-6, with D hard to call. This CDR3 has 19 residues. Trimming shortened V by 4 bases and J by 0 bases, and 20 bases separated the two germline ends. Germline CDR1 reads SGHRS; CDR2 reads YFSETQ.

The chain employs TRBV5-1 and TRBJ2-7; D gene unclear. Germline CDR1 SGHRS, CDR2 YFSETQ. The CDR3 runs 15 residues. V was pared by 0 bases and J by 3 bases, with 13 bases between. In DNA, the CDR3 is TGCGCCAGCAGCTTGGAATCAGGCTACATCTACGAGCAGTACTTC. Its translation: CASSLESGYIYEQYF.

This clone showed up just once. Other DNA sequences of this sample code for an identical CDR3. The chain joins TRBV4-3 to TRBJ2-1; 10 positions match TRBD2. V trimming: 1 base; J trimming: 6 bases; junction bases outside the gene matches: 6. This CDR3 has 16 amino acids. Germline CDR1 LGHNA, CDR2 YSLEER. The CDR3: CASSQVVLAGVNEQFF. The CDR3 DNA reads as TGCGCCAGCAGCCAAGTTGTCCTAGCGGGAGTCAATGAGCAGTTCTTC.

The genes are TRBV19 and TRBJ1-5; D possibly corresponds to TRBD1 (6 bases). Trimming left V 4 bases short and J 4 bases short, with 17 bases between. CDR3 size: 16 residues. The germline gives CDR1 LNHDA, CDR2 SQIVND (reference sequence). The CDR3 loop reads CASSNPTGIGNQPQHF. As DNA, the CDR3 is TGTGCCAGTAGTAACCCCACAGGGATAGGAAATCAGCCCCAGCATTTT.

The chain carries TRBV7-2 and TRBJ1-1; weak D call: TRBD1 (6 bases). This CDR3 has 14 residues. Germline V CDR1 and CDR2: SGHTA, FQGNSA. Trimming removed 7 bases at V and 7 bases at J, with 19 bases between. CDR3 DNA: TGTGCCAGCAAACCAAGACAGGCTCATGGTGAAGCTTTCTTT. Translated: CASKPRQAHGEAFF.

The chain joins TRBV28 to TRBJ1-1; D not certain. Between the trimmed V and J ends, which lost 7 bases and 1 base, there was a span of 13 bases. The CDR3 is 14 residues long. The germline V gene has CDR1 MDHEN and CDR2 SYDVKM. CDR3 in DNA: TGTGCCAGCACCCCATTGCGACAGAACACTGAAGCTTTCTTT. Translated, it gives CASTPLRQNTEAFF. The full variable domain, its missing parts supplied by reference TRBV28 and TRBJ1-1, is DVKVTQSSRYLVKRTGEKVFLECVQDMDHENMFWYRQDPGLGLRLIYFSYDVKMKEKGDIPEGYSVSREKKERFSLILESASTNQTSMYLCASTPLRQNTEAFFGQGTRLTVV.

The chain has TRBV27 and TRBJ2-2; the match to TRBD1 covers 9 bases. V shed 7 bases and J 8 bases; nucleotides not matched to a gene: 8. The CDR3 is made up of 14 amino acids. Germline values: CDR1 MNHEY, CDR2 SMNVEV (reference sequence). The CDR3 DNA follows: TGTGCCAGCATTAAACAGGGGGCTTCGGGGGAGCTGTTTTTT. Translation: CASIKQGASGELFF.

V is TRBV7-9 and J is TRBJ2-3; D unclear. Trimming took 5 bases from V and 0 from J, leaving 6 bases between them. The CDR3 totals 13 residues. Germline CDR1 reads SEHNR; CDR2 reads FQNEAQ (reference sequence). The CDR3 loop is CASSPNSTDTQYF. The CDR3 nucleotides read TGTGCCAGCAGCCCAAACAGCACAGATACGCAGTATTTT. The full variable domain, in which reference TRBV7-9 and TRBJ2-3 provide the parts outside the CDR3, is DTGVSQNPRHKITKRGQNVTFRCDPISEHNRLYWYRQTLGQGPEFLTYFQNEAQLEKSRLLSDRFSAERPKGSFSTLEIQRTEQGDSAMYLCASSPNSTDTQYFGPGTRLTVL.

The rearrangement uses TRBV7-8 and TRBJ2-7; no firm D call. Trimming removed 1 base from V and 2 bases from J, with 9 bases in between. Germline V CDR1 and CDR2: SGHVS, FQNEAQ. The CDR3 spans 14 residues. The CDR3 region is CASSLVDGAYEQYF. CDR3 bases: TGTGCCAGCAGCTTAGTGGACGGCGCCTACGAGCAGTACTTC.

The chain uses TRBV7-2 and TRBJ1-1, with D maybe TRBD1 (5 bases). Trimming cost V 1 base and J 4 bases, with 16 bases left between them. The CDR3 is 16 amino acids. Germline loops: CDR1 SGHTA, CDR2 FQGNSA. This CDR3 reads CASSLVSGRDRTEAFF. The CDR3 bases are TGTGCCAGCAGCTTAGTTTCAGGCAGGGACCGCACTGAAGCTTTCTTT.

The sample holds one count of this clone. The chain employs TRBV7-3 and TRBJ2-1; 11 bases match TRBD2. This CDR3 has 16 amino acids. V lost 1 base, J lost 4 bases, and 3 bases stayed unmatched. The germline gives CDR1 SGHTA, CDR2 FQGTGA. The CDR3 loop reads CASSLRGLAEYNEQFF. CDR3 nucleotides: TGTGCCAGCAGCTTAAGGGGACTAGCGGAGTACAATGAGCAGTTCTTC. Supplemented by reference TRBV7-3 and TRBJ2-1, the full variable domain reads GAGVSQTPSNKVTEKGKYVELRCDPISGHTALYWYRQSLGQGPEFLIYFQGTGAADDSGLPNDRFFAVRPEGSVSTLKIQRTERGDSAVYLCASSLRGLAEYNEQFFGPGTRLTVL.

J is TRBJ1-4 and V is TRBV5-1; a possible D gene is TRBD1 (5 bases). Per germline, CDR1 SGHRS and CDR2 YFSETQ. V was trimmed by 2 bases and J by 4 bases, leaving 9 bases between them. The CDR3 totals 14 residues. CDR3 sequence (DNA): TGCGCCAGCAGCTTTGACAGCCTTAATGAAAAACTGTTTTTT. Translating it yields CASSFDSLNEKLFF.

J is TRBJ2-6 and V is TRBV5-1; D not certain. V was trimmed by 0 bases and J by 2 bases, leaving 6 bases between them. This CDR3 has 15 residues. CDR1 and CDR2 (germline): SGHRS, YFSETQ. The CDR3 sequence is CASSLDFAGANVLTF. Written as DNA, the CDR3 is TGCGCCAGCAGCTTGGATTTCGCTGGGGCCAACGTCCTGACTTTC. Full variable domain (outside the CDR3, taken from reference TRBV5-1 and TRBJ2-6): KAGVTQTPRYLIKTRGQQVTLSCSPISGHRSVSWYQQTPGQGLQFLFEYFSETQRNKGNFPGRFSGRQFSNSRSEMNVSTLELGDSALYLCASSLDFAGANVLTFGAGSRLTVL.